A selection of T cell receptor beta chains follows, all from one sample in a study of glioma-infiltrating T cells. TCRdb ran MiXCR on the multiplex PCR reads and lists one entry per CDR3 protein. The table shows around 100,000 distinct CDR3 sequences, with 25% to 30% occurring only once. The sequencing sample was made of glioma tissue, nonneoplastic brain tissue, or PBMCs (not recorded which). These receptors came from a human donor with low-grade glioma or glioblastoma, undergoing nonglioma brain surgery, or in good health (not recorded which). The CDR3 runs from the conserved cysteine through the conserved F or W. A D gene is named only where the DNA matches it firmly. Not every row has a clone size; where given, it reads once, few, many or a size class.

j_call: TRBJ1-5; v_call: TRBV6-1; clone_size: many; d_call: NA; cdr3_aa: CASRPENSRQPQHF; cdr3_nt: TGTGCCAGCAGGCCCGAGAACTCACGCCAGCCCCAGCATTTT
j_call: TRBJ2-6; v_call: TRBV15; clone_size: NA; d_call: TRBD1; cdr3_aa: CATTQGAGANVLTF; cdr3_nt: TGTGCCACCACCCAGGGGGCTGGGGCCAACGTCCTGACTTTC
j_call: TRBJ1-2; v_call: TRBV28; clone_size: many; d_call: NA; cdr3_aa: CASSLLGALIDGYTF; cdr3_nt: TGTGCCAGCAGTTTATTGGGGGCGCTGATCGATGGCTACACCTTC
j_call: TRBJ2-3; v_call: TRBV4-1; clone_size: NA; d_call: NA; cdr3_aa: CASSSMSTDTQYF; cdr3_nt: TGCGCCAGCTCCTCGATGAGCACAGATACGCAGTATTTT
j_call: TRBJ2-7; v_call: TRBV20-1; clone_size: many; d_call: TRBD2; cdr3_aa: CSARKLAGNYEQYF; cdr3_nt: TGCAGTGCTAGAAAACTAGCGGGGAACTACGAGCAGTACTTC
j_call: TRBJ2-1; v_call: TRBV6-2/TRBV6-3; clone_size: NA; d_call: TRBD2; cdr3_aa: CASSGQGLVNNKEFF; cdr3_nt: TGTGCCAGCAGTGGTCAGGGACTAGTAAACAATAAGGAGTTCTTC
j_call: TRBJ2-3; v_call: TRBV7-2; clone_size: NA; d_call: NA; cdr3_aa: CASSFNSGDTQYF; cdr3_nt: TGTGCCAGCAGCTTCAATAGCGGAGATACGCAGTATTTT
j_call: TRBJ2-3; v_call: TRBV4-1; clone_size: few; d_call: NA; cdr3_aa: CASSQDRTDTQYF; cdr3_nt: TGCGCCAGCAGCCAGGACCGCACAGATACGCAGTATTTT
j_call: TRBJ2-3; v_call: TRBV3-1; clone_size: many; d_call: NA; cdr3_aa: CASSRTTPRDTQYF; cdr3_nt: TGTGCCAGCAGCCGTACCACCCCTCGCGATACGCAGTATTTT
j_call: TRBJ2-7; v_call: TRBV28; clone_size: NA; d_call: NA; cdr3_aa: CASSFYICSANPSGGSYEQYF; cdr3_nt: NA
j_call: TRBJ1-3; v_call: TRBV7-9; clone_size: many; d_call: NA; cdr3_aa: CASRSPRGVFSGNTIYF; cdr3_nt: TGTGCCAGCAGGTCCCCTCGAGGGGTTTTCTCTGGAAACACCATATATTTT
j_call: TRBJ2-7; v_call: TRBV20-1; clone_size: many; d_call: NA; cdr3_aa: CSARDTIRGLYEQYF; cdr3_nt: TGCAGTGCTAGAGATACAATACGAGGACTATACGAGCAGTACTTC
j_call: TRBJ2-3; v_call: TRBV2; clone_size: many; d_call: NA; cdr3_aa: CASTRGHLTTDTQYF; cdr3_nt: TGTGCCAGCACTCGTGGACACCTAACCACAGATACGCAGTATTTT
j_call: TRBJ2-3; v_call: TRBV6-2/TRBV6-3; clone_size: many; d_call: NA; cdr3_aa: CASSYGGATDTQYF; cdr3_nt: TGTGCCAGCAGTTATGGGGGCGCGACAGATACGCAGTATTTT
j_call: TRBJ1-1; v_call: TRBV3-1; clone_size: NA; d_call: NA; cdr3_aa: CASSQEKPPRSPAGAFF; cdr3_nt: TGTGCCAGCAGCCAAGAAAAGCCCCCCAGATCCCCCGCAGGGGCTTTCTTT
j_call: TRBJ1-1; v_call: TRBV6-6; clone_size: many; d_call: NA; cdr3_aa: CASSYSQGGNTEAFF; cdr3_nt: TGTGCCAGCAGTTACTCGCAGGGCGGGAACACTGAAGCTTTCTTT
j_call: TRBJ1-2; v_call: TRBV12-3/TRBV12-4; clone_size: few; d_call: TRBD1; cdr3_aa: CASSFQGAYYGYTF; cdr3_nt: TGTGCCAGCAGTTTCCAGGGGGCTTACTATGGCTACACCTTC
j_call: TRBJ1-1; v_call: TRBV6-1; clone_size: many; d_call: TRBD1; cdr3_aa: CASRMDRSPNTEAFF; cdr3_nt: TGTGCCAGCAGGATGGACAGGAGCCCGAACACTGAAGCTTTCTTT
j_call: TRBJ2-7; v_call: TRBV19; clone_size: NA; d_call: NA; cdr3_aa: CASSPGEGDNEQYF; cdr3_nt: TGTGCCAGTAGTCCAGGAGAGGGTGACAACGAGCAGTACTTC
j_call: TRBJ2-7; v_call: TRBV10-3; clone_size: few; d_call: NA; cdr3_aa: CAIRGRAETYEQYF; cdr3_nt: TGTGCCATCCGGGGACGGGCAGAAACCTACGAGCAGTACTTC
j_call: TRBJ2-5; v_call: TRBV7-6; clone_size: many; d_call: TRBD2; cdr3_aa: CASSLMGGQETQYF; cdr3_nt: TGTGCCAGCAGCTTGATGGGGGGGCAAGAGACCCAGTACTTC
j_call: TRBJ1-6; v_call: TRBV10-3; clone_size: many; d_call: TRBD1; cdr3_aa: CAISPTGGKYNSPLHF; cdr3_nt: TGTGCCATCAGCCCGACAGGGGGCAAATATAATTCACCCCTCCACTTT
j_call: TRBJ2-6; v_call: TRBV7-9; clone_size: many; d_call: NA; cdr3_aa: CASSPLSGANVLTF; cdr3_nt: TGTGCCAGCAGCCCCCTCTCCGGGGCCAACGTCCTGACTTTC
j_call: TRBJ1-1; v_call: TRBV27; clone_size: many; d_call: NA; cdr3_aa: CASSLWGGGNTEAFF; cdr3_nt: TGTGCCAGCAGTTTATGGGGAGGGGGGAACACTGAAGCTTTCTTT
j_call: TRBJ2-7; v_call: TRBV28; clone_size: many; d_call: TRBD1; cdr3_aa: CASRMTGVIEQYF; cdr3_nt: TGTGCCAGCAGAATGACAGGGGTAATCGAGCAGTACTTC
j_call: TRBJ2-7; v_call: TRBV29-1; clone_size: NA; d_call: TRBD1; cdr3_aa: CSVHRDSYEQYF; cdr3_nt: TGCAGCGTCCACCGGGACAGCTACGAGCAGTACTTC
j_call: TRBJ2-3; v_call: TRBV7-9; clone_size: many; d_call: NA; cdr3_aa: CATPRIRSTDTQYF; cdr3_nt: TGTGCCACCCCCAGGATACGAAGCACAGATACGCAGTATTTT
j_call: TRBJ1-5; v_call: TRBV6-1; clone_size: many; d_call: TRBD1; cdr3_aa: CASSKDRGGNQPQHF; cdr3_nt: TGTGCCAGCAGCAAGGACAGGGGGGGAAATCAGCCCCAGCATTTT